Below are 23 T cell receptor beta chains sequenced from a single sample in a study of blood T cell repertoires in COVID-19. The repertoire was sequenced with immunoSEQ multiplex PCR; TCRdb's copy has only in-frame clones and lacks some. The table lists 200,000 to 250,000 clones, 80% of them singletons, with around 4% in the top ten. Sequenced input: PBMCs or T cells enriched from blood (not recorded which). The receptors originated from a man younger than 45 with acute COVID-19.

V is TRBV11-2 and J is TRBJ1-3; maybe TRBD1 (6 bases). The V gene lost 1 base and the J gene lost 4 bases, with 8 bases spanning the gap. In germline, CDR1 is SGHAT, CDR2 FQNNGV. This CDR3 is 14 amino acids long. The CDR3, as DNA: TGTGCCAGCAGCTTAGGGGGGCGCGGAAACACCATATATTTT. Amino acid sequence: CASSLGGRGNTIYF.

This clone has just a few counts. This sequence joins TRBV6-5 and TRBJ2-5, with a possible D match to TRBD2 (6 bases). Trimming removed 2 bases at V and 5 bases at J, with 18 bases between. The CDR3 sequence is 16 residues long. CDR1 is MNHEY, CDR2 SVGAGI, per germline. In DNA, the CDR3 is TGTGCCAGCAGTTACGGTACCGGGACTTTGGGGGAGACCCAGTACTTC. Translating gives CASSYGTGTLGETQYF.

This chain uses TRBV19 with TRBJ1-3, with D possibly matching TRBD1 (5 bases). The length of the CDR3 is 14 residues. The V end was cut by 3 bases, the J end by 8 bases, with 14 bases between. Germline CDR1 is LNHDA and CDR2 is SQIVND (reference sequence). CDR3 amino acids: CASSIWAGKDTIYF. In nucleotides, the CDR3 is TGTGCCAGTAGTATTTGGGCAGGGAAGGACACCATATATTTT.

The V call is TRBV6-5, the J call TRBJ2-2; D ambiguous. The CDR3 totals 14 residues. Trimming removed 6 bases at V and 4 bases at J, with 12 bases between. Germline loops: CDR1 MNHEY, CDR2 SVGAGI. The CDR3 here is CASRKYGSTGELFF. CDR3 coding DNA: TGTGCCAGCAGGAAATATGGTAGCACCGGGGAGCTGTTTTTT.

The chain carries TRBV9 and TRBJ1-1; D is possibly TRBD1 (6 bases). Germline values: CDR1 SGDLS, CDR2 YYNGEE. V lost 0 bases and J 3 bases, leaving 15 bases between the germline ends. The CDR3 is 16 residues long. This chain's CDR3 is CASSVVGAGQHTEAFF. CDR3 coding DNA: TGTGCCAGCAGCGTAGTAGGAGCAGGACAGCACACTGAAGCTTTCTTT.

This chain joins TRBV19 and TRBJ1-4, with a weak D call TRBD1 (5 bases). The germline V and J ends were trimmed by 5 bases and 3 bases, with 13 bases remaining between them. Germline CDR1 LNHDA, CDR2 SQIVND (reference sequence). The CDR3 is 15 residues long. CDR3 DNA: TGTGCCAGTAGTCCCCAAGGGGTTCCTAATGAAAAACTGTTTTTT. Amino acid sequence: CASSPQGVPNEKLFF.

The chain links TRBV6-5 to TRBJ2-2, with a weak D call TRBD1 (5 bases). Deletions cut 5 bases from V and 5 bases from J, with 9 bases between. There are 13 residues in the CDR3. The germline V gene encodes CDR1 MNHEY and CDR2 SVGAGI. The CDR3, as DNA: TGTGCCAGCAGTCTCCAGGGAACCGGGGAGCTGTTTTTT. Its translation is CASSLQGTGELFF.

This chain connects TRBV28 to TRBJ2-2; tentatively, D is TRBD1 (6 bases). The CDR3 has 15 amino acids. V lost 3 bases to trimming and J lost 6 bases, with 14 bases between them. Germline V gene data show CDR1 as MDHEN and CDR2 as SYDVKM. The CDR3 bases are TGTGCCAGCAGTTTCCTCAGGGGAACGGCCGGGGAGCTGTTTTTT. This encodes CASSFLRGTAGELFF.

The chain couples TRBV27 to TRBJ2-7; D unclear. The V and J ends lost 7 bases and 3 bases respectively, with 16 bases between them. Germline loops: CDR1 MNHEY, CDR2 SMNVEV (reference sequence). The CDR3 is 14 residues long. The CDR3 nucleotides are TGTGCCAGCACCCGAAATAGCCCCGGCTACGAGCAGTACTTC. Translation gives CASTRNSPGYEQYF.

The CDR3 reads CASVGQARGEQYF. Here the CDR3 DNA reads TGTGCCAGCGTTGGACAGGCGCGGGGCGAGCAGTACTTC. The chain employs TRBV2 and TRBJ2-7; possibly TRBD1 for D (7 bases). Germline loops: CDR1 SNHLY, CDR2 FYNNEI. This CDR3 is built from 13 residues. Trimming stripped 8 bases from V and 6 bases from J, with 17 bases between.

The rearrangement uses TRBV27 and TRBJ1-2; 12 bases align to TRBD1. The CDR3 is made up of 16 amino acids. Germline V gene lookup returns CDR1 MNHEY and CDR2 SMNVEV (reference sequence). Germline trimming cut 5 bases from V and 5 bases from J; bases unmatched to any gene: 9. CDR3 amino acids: CASSPRDRGRRYGYTF. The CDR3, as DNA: TGTGCCAGCAGTCCCCGGGACAGGGGGCGCCGGTATGGCTACACCTTC.

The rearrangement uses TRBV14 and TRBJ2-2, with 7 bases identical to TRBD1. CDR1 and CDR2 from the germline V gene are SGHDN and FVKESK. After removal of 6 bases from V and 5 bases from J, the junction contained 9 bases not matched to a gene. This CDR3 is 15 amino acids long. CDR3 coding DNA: TGTGCCAGCAGGTCACAGGGGATCGGGACCGGGGAGCTGTTTTTT. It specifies CASRSQGIGTGELFF.

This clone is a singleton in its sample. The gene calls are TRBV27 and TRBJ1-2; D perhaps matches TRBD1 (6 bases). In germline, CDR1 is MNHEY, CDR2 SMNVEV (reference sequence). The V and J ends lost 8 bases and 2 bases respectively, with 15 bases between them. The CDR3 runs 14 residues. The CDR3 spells CASLGWGQNYGYTF. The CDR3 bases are TGTGCCAGCTTGGGGTGGGGGCAAAACTATGGCTACACCTTC.

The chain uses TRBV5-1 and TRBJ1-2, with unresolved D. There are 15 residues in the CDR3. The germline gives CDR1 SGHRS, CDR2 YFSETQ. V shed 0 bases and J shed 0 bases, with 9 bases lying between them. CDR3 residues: CASSLGQATNYGYTF. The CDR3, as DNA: TGCGCCAGCAGCTTGGGGCAGGCTACTAACTATGGCTACACCTTC.

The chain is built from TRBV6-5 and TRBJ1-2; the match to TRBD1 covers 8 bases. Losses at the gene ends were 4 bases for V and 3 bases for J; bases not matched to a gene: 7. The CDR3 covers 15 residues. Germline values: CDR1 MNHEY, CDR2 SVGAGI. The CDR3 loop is CASSSPGGSYYGYTF. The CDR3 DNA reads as TGTGCCAGCAGTTCCCCAGGGGGCAGCTACTATGGCTACACCTTC.

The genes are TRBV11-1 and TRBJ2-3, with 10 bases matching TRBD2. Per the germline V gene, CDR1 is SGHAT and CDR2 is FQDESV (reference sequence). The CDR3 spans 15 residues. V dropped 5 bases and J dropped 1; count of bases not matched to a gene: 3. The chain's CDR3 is CASSAGTSGTDTQYF. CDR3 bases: TGTGCCAGCAGCGCGGGGACTAGCGGCACAGATACGCAGTATTTT.

The CDR3 bases are TGCACCAGCAGCCATCGACGGGGGGTGGACTATGGCTACACCTTC. It is translated as CTSSHRRGVDYGYTF. The V gene is TRBV1, the J gene TRBJ1-2. TRBV1 is classified as a pseudogene. CDR3 length: 15 amino acids.

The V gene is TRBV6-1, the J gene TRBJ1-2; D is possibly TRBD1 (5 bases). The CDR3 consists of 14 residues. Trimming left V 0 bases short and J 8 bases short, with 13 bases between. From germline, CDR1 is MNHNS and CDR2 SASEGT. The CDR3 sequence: CASSEARWGVGYTF. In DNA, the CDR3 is TGTGCCAGCAGTGAAGCGCGGTGGGGGGTAGGCTACACCTTC.

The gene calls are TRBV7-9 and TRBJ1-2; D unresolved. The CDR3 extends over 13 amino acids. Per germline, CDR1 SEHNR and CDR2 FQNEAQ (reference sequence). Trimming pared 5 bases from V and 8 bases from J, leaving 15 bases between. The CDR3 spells CASSPRGLVGYTF. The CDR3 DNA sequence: TGTGCCAGCAGCCCTAGAGGACTCGTGGGCTACACCTTC. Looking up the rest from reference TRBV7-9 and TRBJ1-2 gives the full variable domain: DTGVSQNPRHKITKRGQNVTFRCDPISEHNRLYWYRQTLGQGPEFLTYFQNEAQLEKSRLLSDRFSAERPKGSFSTLEIQRTEQGDSAMYLCASSPRGLVGYTFGSGTRLTVV.

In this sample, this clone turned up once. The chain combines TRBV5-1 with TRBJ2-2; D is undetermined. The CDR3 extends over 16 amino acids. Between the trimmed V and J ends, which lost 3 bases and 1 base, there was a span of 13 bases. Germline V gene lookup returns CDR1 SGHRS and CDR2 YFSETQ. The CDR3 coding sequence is TGCGCCAGCAGCTCTCCGGGTCCCAAGAACACCGGGGAGCTGTTTTTT. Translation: CASSSPGPKNTGELFF.

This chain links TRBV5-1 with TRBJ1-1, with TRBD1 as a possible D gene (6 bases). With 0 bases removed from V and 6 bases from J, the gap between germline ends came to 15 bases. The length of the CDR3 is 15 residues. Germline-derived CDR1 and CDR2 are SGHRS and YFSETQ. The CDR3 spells CASSLDRVGDAEAFF. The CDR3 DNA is TGCGCCAGCAGCTTGGACAGGGTAGGGGACGCTGAAGCTTTCTTT. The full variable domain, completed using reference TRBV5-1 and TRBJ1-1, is KAGVTQTPRYLIKTRGQQVTLSCSPISGHRSVSWYQQTPGQGLQFLFEYFSETQRNKGNFPGRFSGRQFSNSRSEMNVSTLELGDSALYLCASSLDRVGDAEAFFGQGTRLTVV.

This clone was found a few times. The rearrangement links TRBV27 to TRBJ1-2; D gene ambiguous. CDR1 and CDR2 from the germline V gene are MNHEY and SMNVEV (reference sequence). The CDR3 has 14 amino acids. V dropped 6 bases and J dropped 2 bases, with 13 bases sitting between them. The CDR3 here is CASSPRAGNYGYTF. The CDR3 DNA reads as TGTGCCAGCAGCCCAAGGGCGGGAAACTATGGCTACACCTTC.

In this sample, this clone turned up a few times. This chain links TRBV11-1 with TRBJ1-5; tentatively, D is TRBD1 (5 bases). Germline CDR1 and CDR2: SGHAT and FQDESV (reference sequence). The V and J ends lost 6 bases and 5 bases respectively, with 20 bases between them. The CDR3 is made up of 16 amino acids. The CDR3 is CASRARGMVRHQPQHF. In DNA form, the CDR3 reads TGTGCCAGCAGAGCGCGGGGGATGGTCCGGCATCAGCCCCAGCATTTT.